Listed below are T cell receptor beta chains from one sample, sequenced in a study of cytomegalovirus exposure and HLA in healthy donors. The method was immunoSEQ multiplex PCR; TCRdb's version includes in-frame clones alone and lacks a portion of them. There are around 140,000 clones in the sample; 60% to 80% occur only once, and 0.75% to 0.95% lies in the top ten. Material: PBMCs. Receptor source: a woman aged 60-75 years in good health and CMV-seronegative. The conserved cysteine and the conserved F or W are not part of the CDR3 here.

J gene | CDR3 length | V gene | CDR3 protein
TRBJ2-7 | 11 | TRBV10-3 | AISDRSLYEQY
TRBJ1-5 | 14 | TRBV4-1 | ASSQDRNRDNQPQH
TRBJ1-5 | 13 | TRBV19 | ASSITGGTNQPQH
TRBJ1-3 | 15 | TRBV19 | ASSIGLGRTGGNTIY
TRBJ2-7 | 10 | TRBV5-4 | ASSLDGYEQY
TRBJ1-1 | 12 | TRBV7-3 | ASSLGIGSTEAF
TRBJ2-1 | 11 | TRBV10-3 | AIRGQGVYEQF
TRBJ2-1 | 10 | TRBV18 | ASSPNEHEQF
TRBJ2-3 | 14 | TRBV5-4 | ASSLENHTRTDTQY
TRBJ2-7 | 13 | TRBV7-3 | ASSAAGQGPYEQY
TRBJ1-1 | 12 | TRBV6-5 | ASNKGQMNTEAF
TRBJ2-2 | 13 | TRBV25-1 | ASSNRGSGTGELF